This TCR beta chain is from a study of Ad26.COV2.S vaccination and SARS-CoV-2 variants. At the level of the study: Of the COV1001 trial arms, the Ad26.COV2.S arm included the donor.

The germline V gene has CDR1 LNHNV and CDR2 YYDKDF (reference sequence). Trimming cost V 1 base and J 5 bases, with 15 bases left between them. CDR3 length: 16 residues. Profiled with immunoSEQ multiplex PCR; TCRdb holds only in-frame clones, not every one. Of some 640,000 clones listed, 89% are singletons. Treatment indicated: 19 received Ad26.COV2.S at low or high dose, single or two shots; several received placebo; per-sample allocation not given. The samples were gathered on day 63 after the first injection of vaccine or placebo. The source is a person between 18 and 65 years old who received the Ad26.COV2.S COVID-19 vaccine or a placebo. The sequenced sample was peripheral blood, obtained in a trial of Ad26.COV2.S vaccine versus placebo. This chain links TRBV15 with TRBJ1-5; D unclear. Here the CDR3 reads CATSRGLQFFDQPQHF. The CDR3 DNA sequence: TGTGCCACCAGCAGAGGCCTACAGTTTTTTGATCAGCCCCAGCATTTT.